These 22 T cell receptor beta chains were sequenced from one sample in a study of blood T cell repertoires in COVID-19. Method: immunoSEQ multiplex PCR; TCRdb's copy keeps in-frame clones and lacks some. The table shows approximately 90,000 clones, with about 89% occurring only once. Source material: peripheral blood. Receptors originate from a human donor with acute or convalescent COVID-19. The donor label of this sample is uncertain.

The V call is TRBV5-1, the J call TRBJ1-1, with D possibly matching TRBD1 (5 bases). V was cut by 3 bases and J by 0 bases, with 15 bases left in between. The CDR3 spans 16 residues. CDR1 and CDR2 (germline): SGHRS, YFSETQ. This chain's CDR3 is CASSWTAGFMNTEAFF. The CDR3, as DNA: TGCGCCAGCAGCTGGACCGCAGGGTTTATGAACACTGAAGCTTTCTTT.

This chain joins TRBV3-1 (or the pseudogene TRBV3-2) and TRBJ2-7; 9 bases line up with TRBD1. CDR1 and CDR2 from the germline V gene are LGHDT and YNNKEL (reference sequence). The junction had 12 bases not matched to a gene; V was cut back by 4 bases and J by 5 bases. The CDR3 has 16 amino acids. As DNA, the CDR3 is TGTGCCAGCAGCCCTTTAGCCACCGGGACAGGGAACGAGCAGTACTTC. Translation gives CASSPLATGTGNEQYF.

The rearrangement uses TRBV9 and TRBJ2-3; a weak D match, TRBD2 (6 bases). Trimming pared 0 bases from V and 4 bases from J, leaving 9 bases between. This CDR3 spans 14 amino acids. Germline CDR1 SGDLS, CDR2 YYNGEE. The CDR3 bases are TGTGCCAGCAGCGTAGCGGGGGTCGCAGATACGCAGTATTTT. It yields the protein CASSVAGVADTQYF.

The rearrangement uses TRBV6-2 or TRBV6-3 and TRBJ2-3; 10 positions agree with TRBD2. Trimming cost V 2 bases and J 1 base; bases outside gene matches: 0. This CDR3 has 15 residues. CDR1 MNHEY and CDR2 SVGEGT come from the germline V gene. The CDR3 nucleotides read TGTGCCAGCAGTTACGGGACTAGCGGCACAGATACGCAGTATTTT. Translating it yields CASSYGTSGTDTQYF.

The V and J genes are TRBV18 and TRBJ2-7; the match to TRBD2 covers 12 bases. The germline V gene encodes CDR1 KGHSH and CDR2 LQKENI. The CDR3 is 16 amino acids. V trimming: 2 bases; J trimming: 4 bases; junction bases outside the gene matches: 6. The CDR3 sequence is CASSPSGLAGTYEQYF. The CDR3 coding sequence is TGTGCCAGCTCACCATCCGGACTAGCGGGGACTTACGAGCAGTACTTC.

The chain employs TRBV6-4 and TRBJ2-2, with TRBD1 as a possible D gene (6 bases). This CDR3 has 14 residues. Per the germline V gene, CDR1 is MRHNA and CDR2 is SNTAGT. Trimming stripped 6 bases from V and 6 bases from J, with 14 bases between. CDR3 coding DNA: TGTGCCAGCAGCACCCAGGCAGGGGCCGGGGAGCTGTTTTTT. Amino acids: CASSTQAGAGELFF.

The gene calls are TRBV7-2 and TRBJ1-1; no firm D call. The ends were cut back, 5 bases at V and 3 bases at J, with 16 bases in the middle. CDR1 and CDR2 from the germline V gene are SGHTA and FQGNSA. The CDR3 is 15 amino acids. The CDR3 protein is CASSLRGGGDTEAFF. Here the CDR3 DNA reads TGTGCCAGCAGCCTTCGGGGAGGTGGGGACACTGAAGCTTTCTTT.

The chain couples TRBV19 to TRBJ2-1, with 16 positions matching TRBD2. This CDR3 has 17 residues. CDR1 is LNHDA and CDR2 is SQIVND in the germline V gene (reference sequence). V shed 7 bases and J 4 bases; nucleotides not matched to a gene: 7. CDR3 amino acids: CASNKGLAGGQYNEQFF. The CDR3 DNA reads TGTGCCAGTAATAAGGGACTAGCGGGGGGGCAGTACAATGAGCAGTTCTTC. Supplemented by reference TRBV19 and TRBJ2-1, the full variable domain reads DGGITQSPKYLFRKEGQNVTLSCEQNLNHDAMYWYRQDPGQGLRLIYYSQIVNDFQKGDIAEGYSVSREKKESFPLTVTSAQKNPTAFYLCASNKGLAGGQYNEQFFGPGTRLTVL.

The table lists this clone with a count of one. Relative to the germline gene, one junction end is altered; a read error may explain this. The chain carries TRBV7-8 and TRBJ2-2; D gene uncertain. The CDR3 runs 14 residues. CDR1 is SGHVS and CDR2 is FQNEAQ in the germline V gene. CDR3 loop: CASSLGQNSGELFF. The CDR3 DNA follows: TGTGCCAGCAGCTTAGGGCAAAACAGCGGGGAGCTGTTTTTT.

V is TRBV25-1 and J is TRBJ1-1; 8 bases are shared with TRBD1. Trimming took 6 bases from V and 9 from J; bases not matched to a gene: 15. Germline-derived CDR1 and CDR2 are MGHDK and SYGVNS. The CDR3 extends over 15 amino acids. CDR3 nucleotides: TGTGCCAGCAGCGTCGGACAGGGAGAGGCGAGGAAAGCTTTCTTT. As protein: CASSVGQGEARKAFF.

The rearrangement uses TRBV25-1 and TRBJ2-1; 12 bases are a match to TRBD2. The length of the CDR3 is 15 residues. From germline, CDR1 is MGHDK and CDR2 SYGVNS. After removal of 6 bases from V and 2 bases from J, the junction contained 2 bases not matched to a gene. In nucleotides, the CDR3 is TGTGCCAGCAGCCTAGCGGGGGGGCCCTACAATGAGCAGTTCTTC. Translating it yields CASSLAGGPYNEQFF.

This clone was seen a single time. The chain uses TRBV30 and TRBJ2-5; perhaps TRBD1 as D (6 bases). The germline gives CDR1 GTSNPN, CDR2 SVGIG (reference sequence). V lost 6 bases and J lost 2, with 10 bases in between. The CDR3 contains 12 residues. CDR3: CACYQGQETQYF. For the CDR3, the DNA is TGTGCCTGCTACCAGGGGCAAGAGACCCAGTACTTC.

The gene calls are TRBV11-2 and TRBJ1-3; D call uncertain. This CDR3 region has 13 residues. Germline loops: CDR1 SGHAT, CDR2 FQNNGV. V dropped 5 bases and J dropped 6 bases, with 11 bases sitting between them. As DNA, the CDR3 is TGTGCCAGCAGCGCAGGTGGCGAAAACACCATATATTTT. Protein product: CASSAGGENTIYF.

V gene TRBV9 combines with J gene TRBJ1-3; unclear D gene. V shed 0 bases and J shed 4 bases, with 8 bases lying between them. In germline, CDR1 is SGDLS, CDR2 YYNGEE. The CDR3 spans 14 residues. In DNA form, the CDR3 reads TGTGCCAGCAGCGTAGTGGCGGGAGGAAACACCATATATTTT. As protein: CASSVVAGGNTIYF.

Remarks on this clone: At the DNA level, this CDR3 is encoded by other sequences in the same sample as well. J is TRBJ1-5 and V is TRBV27, with D tentatively TRBD1 (5 bases). The ends were cut back, 5 bases at V and 4 bases at J, with 9 bases in the middle. The CDR3 extends over 13 amino acids. CDR1 is MNHEY and CDR2 is SMNVEV in the germline V gene (reference sequence). The CDR3 DNA reads TGTGCCAGCAGTCTCTCAGGGAATCAGCCCCAGCATTTT. This gives the protein CASSLSGNQPQHF.

This sequence joins TRBV7-9 and TRBJ2-2; 8 bases agree with TRBD1. With 5 bases clipped from V and 4 bases from J, the junction kept 3 bases outside the gene matches. Germline V CDR1 and CDR2: SEHNR, FQNEAQ (reference sequence). This CDR3 has 14 residues. The CDR3 here is CASSLDRATGELFF. CDR3 DNA sequence: TGTGCCAGCAGCCTGGACAGGGCCACCGGGGAGCTGTTTTTT.

The J gene is TRBJ1-6, the V gene TRBV3-1 (or the pseudogene TRBV3-2); TRBD1 agrees at 7 bases. Germline trimming cut 4 bases from V and 7 bases from J; bases unmatched to any gene: 7. CDR1 is LGHDT and CDR2 is YNNKEL in the germline V gene (reference sequence). The CDR3 has 15 amino acids. The CDR3 DNA is TGTGCCAGCAGCCTACTCGACAGGGAGAATTCACCCCTCCACTTT. This codes for CASSLLDRENSPLHF.

V and J are TRBV11-1 and TRBJ2-7; 10 nucleotides line up with TRBD1. Losses at the gene ends were 8 bases for V and 3 bases for J; bases not matched to a gene: 10. Germline V lookup: CDR1 SGHAT, CDR2 FQDESV (reference sequence). The CDR3 has 15 amino acids. Written as DNA, the CDR3 is TGTGCCAGCGCACGGTACGGGACAGGGGTCTACGAGCAGTACTTC. It translates to CASARYGTGVYEQYF.

This clone is a singleton in its sample. The chain links TRBV11-2 to TRBJ1-4, with D unresolved. Trimming pared 3 bases from V and 4 bases from J, leaving 12 bases between. Germline CDR1 reads SGHAT; CDR2 reads FQNNGV. The CDR3 length is 15 residues. Written as DNA, the CDR3 is TGTGCCAGCAGCTTCCAGGACGGACTTAATGAAAAACTGTTTTTT. Translation: CASSFQDGLNEKLFF.

The rearrangement links TRBV6-5 to TRBJ1-6; D gene uncertain. The V end lost 5 bases, the J end lost 8 bases, and 16 bases lay between the germline ends. The CDR3 totals 15 residues. CDR1 is MNHEY, CDR2 SVGAGI, per germline. The CDR3 sequence is CASSPQGEAYSPLHF. The CDR3 coding sequence is TGTGCCAGCAGTCCGCAAGGCGAGGCTTATTCACCCCTCCACTTT.

Here the CDR3 reads CASSPRDSGEKLFF. CDR3 DNA: TGTGCCAGCTCACCCCGGGACAGTGGTGAAAAACTGTTTTTT. This chain connects TRBV18 to TRBJ1-4, with TRBD1 identical over 7 bases. CDR1 KGHSH and CDR2 LQKENI come from the germline V gene. There are 14 residues in the CDR3. Trimming at V came to 3 bases and at J to 7 bases, leaving 5 bases not matched to a gene.

V is TRBV5-1 and J is TRBJ1-2, with a weak D call TRBD1 (5 bases). Germline CDR1 and CDR2: SGHRS and YFSETQ. The CDR3 is 15 residues long. Trimming shortened V by 4 bases and J by 4 bases, and 17 bases separated the two germline ends. The CDR3 here is CASSPAWGETYGYTF. The CDR3 coding sequence is TGCGCCAGCAGCCCAGCGTGGGGGGAGACCTATGGCTACACCTTC.